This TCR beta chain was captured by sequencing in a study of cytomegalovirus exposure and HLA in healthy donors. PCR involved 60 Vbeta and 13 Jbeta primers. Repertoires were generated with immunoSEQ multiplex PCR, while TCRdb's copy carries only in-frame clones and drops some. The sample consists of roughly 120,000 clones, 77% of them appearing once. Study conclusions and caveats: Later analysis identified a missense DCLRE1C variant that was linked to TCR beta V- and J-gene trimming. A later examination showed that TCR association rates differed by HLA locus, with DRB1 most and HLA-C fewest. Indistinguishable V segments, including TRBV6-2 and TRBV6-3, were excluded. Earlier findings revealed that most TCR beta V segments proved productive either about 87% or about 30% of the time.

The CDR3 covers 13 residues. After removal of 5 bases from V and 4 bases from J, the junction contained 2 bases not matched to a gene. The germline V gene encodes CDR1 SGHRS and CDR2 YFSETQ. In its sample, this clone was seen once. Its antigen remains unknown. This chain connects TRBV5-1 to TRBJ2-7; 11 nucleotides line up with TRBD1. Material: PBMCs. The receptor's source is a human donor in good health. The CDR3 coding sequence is TGCGCCAGCAGTGGGACAGGGGGTTACGAGCAGTACTTC. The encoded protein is CASSGTGGYEQYF.